Listed below are T cell receptor beta chains from one sample, sequenced in a study of cytotoxic CD8 clonotypes in ibrutinib-treated CLL. The method was immunoSEQ multiplex PCR; TCRdb's version includes in-frame clones alone and lacks a portion of them. The sample yields approximately 190,000 clones, about 75% seen once. This specimen was PBMCs, taken after 12 months of ibrutinib treatment. Source of these receptors: a human donor with chronic lymphocytic leukemia. CDR3s include the opening cysteine and the closing phenylalanine or tryptophan. D genes are given only for firm matches. The size entry is marked missing in some rows and otherwise reads once, few, many or a size class.

v_gene: TRBV9; d_gene: .; j_gene: TRBJ2-3; abundance: .; CDR3nt: TGTGCCAGCAGACCACAGGGTTTCCCAGATACGCAGTATTTT; CDR3aa: CASRPQGFPDTQYF
v_gene: TRBV18; d_gene: TRBD1; j_gene: TRBJ1-3; abundance: .; CDR3nt: TGTGCCAGCTCACCCCTACAGGGGACAGGAAACACCATATATTTT; CDR3aa: CASSPLQGTGNTIYF
v_gene: TRBV4-2; d_gene: .; j_gene: TRBJ1-4; abundance: few; CDR3nt: TGTGCCAGCAGCCCCCTTTTGGGGGGACGGGATGAAAAACTGTTTTTT; CDR3aa: CASSPLLGGRDEKLFF
v_gene: TRBV7-6; d_gene: TRBD2; j_gene: TRBJ2-3; abundance: few; CDR3nt: TGTGCCAGCAGCTTGAGGGGAGCGGGGGGCAGGACGGATACGCAGTATTTT; CDR3aa: CASSLRGAGGRTDTQYF
v_gene: TRBV9; d_gene: .; j_gene: TRBJ2-3; abundance: few; CDR3nt: TGTGCCAGCAGCGTAAGATTAGGGCAGGTTCAGGATACGCAGTATTTT; CDR3aa: CASSVRLGQVQDTQYF
v_gene: TRBV9; d_gene: TRBD2; j_gene: TRBJ2-5; abundance: .; CDR3nt: TGTGCCAGCAGCCCGGGGGGGTTAACGACGGAGACCCAGTACTTC; CDR3aa: CASSPGGLTTETQYF
v_gene: TRBV5-1; d_gene: .; j_gene: TRBJ1-1; abundance: .; CDR3nt: TGCGCCAGCAGCTCCGGGCCCATGAACACTGAAGCTTTCTTT; CDR3aa: CASSSGPMNTEAFF
v_gene: TRBV19; d_gene: .; j_gene: TRBJ1-2; abundance: .; CDR3nt: TGTGCCAGCCGATCTCTGGACAGCTACTATGGCTACACCTTC; CDR3aa: CASRSLDSYYGYTF
v_gene: TRBV9; d_gene: .; j_gene: TRBJ1-5; abundance: few; CDR3nt: TGTGCCAGCAGCCGGGGGGATGGCAATCAGCCCCAGCATTTT; CDR3aa: CASSRGDGNQPQHF
v_gene: TRBV7-9; d_gene: TRBD1; j_gene: TRBJ1-2; abundance: few; CDR3nt: TGTGCCACCAGAACCCCGGGACAGGCGACGGGCGGCTACACCTTC; CDR3aa: CATRTPGQATGGYTF
v_gene: TRBV15; d_gene: TRBD2; j_gene: TRBJ2-3; abundance: .; CDR3nt: TGTGCCACCAGCCCCTGGACTAGCGGGGTAGGGACAGATACGCAGTATTTT; CDR3aa: CATSPWTSGVGTDTQYF
v_gene: TRBV6-5; d_gene: .; j_gene: TRBJ2-2; abundance: .; CDR3nt: TGTGCCAGCACCTTGAACCGGGGGAGAGAGCTGTTTTTT; CDR3aa: CASTLNRGRELFF
v_gene: TRBV19; d_gene: .; j_gene: TRBJ1-2; abundance: .; CDR3nt: TGTGCCAGTAGTATGGGCAGACACTATGGCTACACCTTC; CDR3aa: CASSMGRHYGYTF
v_gene: TRBV7-2; d_gene: .; j_gene: TRBJ1-5; abundance: few; CDR3nt: TGTGCCAGCAGCCTTACGTTGCGGCCCCAGCATTTT; CDR3aa: CASSLTLRPQHF
v_gene: TRBV28; d_gene: .; j_gene: TRBJ2-1; abundance: .; CDR3nt: TGTGCCAGCAGTTACGGGCCCCAGCGCATCTTC; CDR3aa: CASSYGPQRIF
v_gene: TRBV28; d_gene: .; j_gene: TRBJ1-5; abundance: .; CDR3nt: TGTGCCAGCAGTCCAACATCGGGGGCCAATCAGCCCCAGCATTTT; CDR3aa: CASSPTSGANQPQHF
v_gene: TRBV19; d_gene: .; j_gene: TRBJ2-1; abundance: .; CDR3nt: TGTGCCAGTAGTGACCCTCGACCCTCCCGTAGCTCCTACAATGAGCAGTTCTTC; CDR3aa: CASSDPRPSRSSYNEQFF
v_gene: TRBV30; d_gene: .; j_gene: TRBJ1-5; abundance: few; CDR3nt: TGTGCCTGGAGCGAGGGCCTAAATCAGCCCCAGCATTTT; CDR3aa: CAWSEGLNQPQHF
v_gene: TRBV6-4; d_gene: TRBD1; j_gene: TRBJ1-5; abundance: .; CDR3nt: TGTGCCAGCAGTGACCATCCGGGACAGTTTTATAGCAATCAGCCCCAGCATTTT; CDR3aa: CASSDHPGQFYSNQPQHF
v_gene: TRBV4-1; d_gene: .; j_gene: TRBJ2-1; abundance: .; CDR3nt: TGCGCCAGCAGCCCCGCTTACAATGAGCAGTTCTTC; CDR3aa: CASSPAYNEQFF
v_gene: TRBV5-1; d_gene: TRBD1; j_gene: TRBJ1-6; abundance: .; CDR3nt: TGCGCCAGCAGACCCGGACAGGAGAGAAATTCACCCCTCCACTTT; CDR3aa: CASRPGQERNSPLHF
v_gene: TRBV27; d_gene: .; j_gene: TRBJ1-6; abundance: .; CDR3nt: TGTGCCAGCAGTTTGGCGGTCAGGACTAATTCACCCCTCCACTTT; CDR3aa: CASSLAVRTNSPLHF
v_gene: TRBV11-2; d_gene: TRBD1; j_gene: TRBJ1-1; abundance: .; CDR3nt: TGTGCCAGCAGCCTAGGACAGGTTCTCGGGGCTTTCTTT; CDR3aa: CASSLGQVLGAFF
v_gene: TRBV14; d_gene: TRBD1; j_gene: TRBJ1-5; abundance: .; CDR3nt: TGTGCCAGCAGCCGTGGGACAGGATGGAATCAGCCCCAGCATTTT; CDR3aa: CASSRGTGWNQPQHF
v_gene: TRBV6-5; d_gene: .; j_gene: TRBJ2-2; abundance: once; CDR3nt: TGTGCCAGCAGTTACTCGAAAGTTCCCGGGGAGCTGTTTTTT; CDR3aa: CASSYSKVPGELFF
v_gene: TRBV30; d_gene: .; j_gene: TRBJ1-3; abundance: .; CDR3nt: TGTGCCTGGAGTTGGGAGAACTCCTCTGGAAACACCATATATTTT; CDR3aa: CAWSWENSSGNTIYF
v_gene: TRBV30; d_gene: .; j_gene: TRBJ1-2; abundance: .; CDR3nt: TGTGCCTGGAGTATGGGTGGGGTGGGCTACACCTTC; CDR3aa: CAWSMGGVGYTF
v_gene: TRBV7-2; d_gene: .; j_gene: TRBJ2-5; abundance: .; CDR3nt: TGTGCCAGCAGCCCCCGACTGACAAGAGCGAAAGGGGCCCAGTACTTC; CDR3aa: CASSPRLTRAKGAQYF
v_gene: TRBV14; d_gene: .; j_gene: TRBJ1-2; abundance: .; CDR3nt: TGTGCCAGCAGCCAAGCGGCGTATGGCTACACCTTC; CDR3aa: CASSQAAYGYTF
v_gene: TRBV27; d_gene: TRBD1; j_gene: TRBJ1-1; abundance: .; CDR3nt: TGTGCCAGCGGGGCAGGGGGCAACACTGAAGCTTTCTTT; CDR3aa: CASGAGGNTEAFF
v_gene: TRBV30; d_gene: TRBD1; j_gene: TRBJ2-1; abundance: .; CDR3nt: TGTGCCTGGAGTGCCCAGGGGGCGCGCTACAATGAGCAGTTCTTC; CDR3aa: CAWSAQGARYNEQFF
v_gene: TRBV6-1; d_gene: .; j_gene: TRBJ1-1; abundance: .; CDR3nt: TGTGCCAGCAGTGAACGGGGGGGACAGAACACTGAAGCTTTCTTT; CDR3aa: CASSERGGQNTEAFF
v_gene: TRBV28; d_gene: .; j_gene: TRBJ1-2; abundance: .; CDR3nt: TGTGCCAGCAGTTTACAAGGGGCTGTGATGGGCTATGGCTACACCTTC; CDR3aa: CASSLQGAVMGYGYTF
v_gene: TRBV14; d_gene: .; j_gene: TRBJ2-5; abundance: once; CDR3nt: TGTGCCAGCAGCCAATGGATGGGAGAGACCCAGTACTTC; CDR3aa: CASSQWMGETQYF
v_gene: TRBV2; d_gene: .; j_gene: TRBJ2-3; abundance: .; CDR3nt: TGTGCCAGCAGTGATGCCCGGAAAACAGATACGCAGTATTTT; CDR3aa: CASSDARKTDTQYF
v_gene: TRBV28; d_gene: .; j_gene: TRBJ2-5; abundance: .; CDR3nt: TGTGCCAGCAGTCCCGATAAGGAGACCCAGTACTTC; CDR3aa: CASSPDKETQYF
v_gene: TRBV29-1; d_gene: TRBD1; j_gene: TRBJ1-3; abundance: .; CDR3nt: TGCAGCGTAGAGACAGGGGGGAAAGGAAACACCATATATTTT; CDR3aa: CSVETGGKGNTIYF
v_gene: TRBV9; d_gene: TRBD1; j_gene: TRBJ1-6; abundance: .; CDR3nt: TGTGCCAGCAGCGTAGTCGGGACAGGGTCTGCTAATTCACCCCTCCACTTT; CDR3aa: CASSVVGTGSANSPLHF
v_gene: TRBV2; d_gene: TRBD1; j_gene: TRBJ2-6; abundance: .; CDR3nt: TGTGCCAGCAGAAGACAGGGGCCCGACACCAACGTCCTGACTTTC; CDR3aa: CASRRQGPDTNVLTF
v_gene: TRBV4-2; d_gene: .; j_gene: TRBJ2-2; abundance: .; CDR3nt: TGTGCCAGCAGCCAAGCCCCCGTGAGACAGTCTAACACCGGGGAGCTGTTTTTT; CDR3aa: CASSQAPVRQSNTGELFF
v_gene: TRBV9; d_gene: .; j_gene: TRBJ1-4; abundance: .; CDR3nt: TGTGCCAGCAGCGTAGGGCAGTTCAGTGAAAAACTGTTTTTT; CDR3aa: CASSVGQFSEKLFF
v_gene: TRBV10-2; d_gene: .; j_gene: TRBJ2-3; abundance: .; CDR3nt: TGCGCCAGCCTTCCCATTGGGACTCCTCAGTCTACGCAGTATTTT; CDR3aa: CASLPIGTPQSTQYF
v_gene: TRBV9; d_gene: .; j_gene: TRBJ2-2; abundance: .; CDR3nt: TGTGCCAGCAGCATCACGGCGGGGGAGCTGTTTTTT; CDR3aa: CASSITAGELFF
v_gene: TRBV5-1; d_gene: .; j_gene: TRBJ1-2; abundance: .; CDR3nt: TGCGCCAGCAGCGTTAACGACGGCGTTGGCTACACCTTC; CDR3aa: CASSVNDGVGYTF
v_gene: TRBV2; d_gene: TRBD2; j_gene: TRBJ2-3; abundance: .; CDR3nt: TGTGCCAGCAGGTCGGGGACTAGCGGGAGGTCAGATACGCAGTATTTT; CDR3aa: CASRSGTSGRSDTQYF
v_gene: TRBV6-5; d_gene: TRBD1; j_gene: TRBJ1-1; abundance: few; CDR3nt: TGTGCCAGCATTCGACAGGGGAGCGGCACTGAAGCTTTCTTT; CDR3aa: CASIRQGSGTEAFF
v_gene: TRBV5-1; d_gene: .; j_gene: TRBJ1-4; abundance: .; CDR3nt: TGCGCCAGCAGCTTGGGTGGGACGTCCGACGAAAAACTGTTTTTT; CDR3aa: CASSLGGTSDEKLFF
v_gene: TRBV30; d_gene: .; j_gene: TRBJ1-2; abundance: .; CDR3nt: TGTGCCTGGAGCGCCCATGGGGTGAACTATGGCTACACCTTC; CDR3aa: CAWSAHGVNYGYTF
v_gene: TRBV6-5; d_gene: .; j_gene: TRBJ1-5; abundance: .; CDR3nt: TGTGCCAGCAGTTACAGCCACTATAGCAATCAGCCCCAGCATTTT; CDR3aa: CASSYSHYSNQPQHF
v_gene: TRBV11-2; d_gene: .; j_gene: TRBJ2-1; abundance: .; CDR3nt: TGTGCCAGCAGACCTAATGGGTTTAATGAGCAGTTCTTC; CDR3aa: CASRPNGFNEQFF
v_gene: TRBV14; d_gene: .; j_gene: TRBJ1-2; abundance: .; CDR3nt: TGTGCCAGCAGCCAAGTAGCCACGGACTATGGCTACACCTTC; CDR3aa: CASSQVATDYGYTF
v_gene: TRBV10-1; d_gene: .; j_gene: TRBJ1-1; abundance: .; CDR3nt: TGCGCCAGCAGTGACAGTTTGAACACTGAAGCTTTCTTT; CDR3aa: CASSDSLNTEAFF
v_gene: TRBV5-8; d_gene: TRBD2; j_gene: TRBJ2-5; abundance: .; CDR3nt: TGTGCCAGCAGCGGCTGGGGGGGAGAGACCCAGTACTTC; CDR3aa: CASSGWGGETQYF
v_gene: TRBV9; d_gene: TRBD1; j_gene: TRBJ1-2; abundance: .; CDR3nt: TGTGCCAGCAGCGTAGCTCGCGGACAGGGCGGCTATGGCTACACCTTC; CDR3aa: CASSVARGQGGYGYTF
v_gene: TRBV4-3; d_gene: TRBD1; j_gene: TRBJ1-2; abundance: .; CDR3nt: TGCGCCAGCAGCCAAGAGACAGGGCGGTTTAGTGGCTACACCTTC; CDR3aa: CASSQETGRFSGYTF
v_gene: TRBV11-2; d_gene: .; j_gene: TRBJ2-3; abundance: .; CDR3nt: TGTGCCAGCAGCCCCGGGTCCCTACAAGCTGATACGCAGTATTTT; CDR3aa: CASSPGSLQADTQYF
v_gene: TRBV7-9; d_gene: .; j_gene: TRBJ2-7; abundance: .; CDR3nt: TGTGCCAGCAGAGGAGGGATTGCCTACGAGCAGTACTTC; CDR3aa: CASRGGIAYEQYF
v_gene: TRBV10-1; d_gene: .; j_gene: TRBJ1-2; abundance: .; CDR3nt: TGCGCCAGCAGTGAGAACAACTATGGCTACACCTTC; CDR3aa: CASSENNYGYTF